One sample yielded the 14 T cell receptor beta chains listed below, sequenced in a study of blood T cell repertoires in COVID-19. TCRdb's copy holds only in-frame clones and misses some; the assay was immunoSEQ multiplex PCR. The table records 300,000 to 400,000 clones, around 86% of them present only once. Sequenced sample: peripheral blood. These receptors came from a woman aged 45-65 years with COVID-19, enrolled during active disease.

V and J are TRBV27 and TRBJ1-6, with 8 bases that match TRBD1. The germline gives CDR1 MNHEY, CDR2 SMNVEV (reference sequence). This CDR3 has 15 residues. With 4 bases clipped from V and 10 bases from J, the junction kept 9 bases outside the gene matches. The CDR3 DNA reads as TGTGCCAGCAGTTCGACAGGGGACGTTGGATCACCCCTCCACTTT. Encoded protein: CASSSTGDVGSPLHF.

The CDR3 loop reads CASSLAASGRNGLFF. CDR3 sequence (DNA): TGCGCCAGCAGCCTGGCTGCTAGCGGGAGGAACGGGCTGTTTTTT. The V and J genes are TRBV4-1 and TRBJ2-2, with TRBD2 identical over 11 bases. This CDR3 contains 15 residues. Germline V gene lookup returns CDR1 MGHRA and CDR2 YSYEKL. The trim removed 4 bases at V and 13 bases at J, leaving 11 bases unmatched.

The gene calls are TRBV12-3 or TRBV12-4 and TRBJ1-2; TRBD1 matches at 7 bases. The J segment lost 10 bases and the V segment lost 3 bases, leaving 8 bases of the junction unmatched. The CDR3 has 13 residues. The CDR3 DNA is TGTGCCAGCAGTTTTATAGGGACAGAATTCTACACCTTC. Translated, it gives CASSFIGTEFYTF.

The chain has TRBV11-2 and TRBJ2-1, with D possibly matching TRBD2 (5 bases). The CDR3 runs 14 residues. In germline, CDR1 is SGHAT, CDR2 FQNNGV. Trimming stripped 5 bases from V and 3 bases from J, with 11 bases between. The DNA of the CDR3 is TGTGCCAGCAGCATTGGGAGAGGCTACAATGAGCAGTTCTTC. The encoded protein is CASSIGRGYNEQFF.

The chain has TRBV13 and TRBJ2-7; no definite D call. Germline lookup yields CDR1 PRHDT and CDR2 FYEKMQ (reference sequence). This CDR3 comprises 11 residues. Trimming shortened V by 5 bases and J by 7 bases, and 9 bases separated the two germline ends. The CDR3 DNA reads TGTGCCAGCAGCCTCCGGTGGGAGCAGTACTTC. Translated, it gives CASSLRWEQYF.

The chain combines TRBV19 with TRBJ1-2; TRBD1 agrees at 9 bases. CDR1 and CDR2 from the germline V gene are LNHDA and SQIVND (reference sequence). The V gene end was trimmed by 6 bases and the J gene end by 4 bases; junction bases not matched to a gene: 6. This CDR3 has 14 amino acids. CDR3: CASRGTGNSYGYTF. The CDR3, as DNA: TGTGCCAGTAGGGGGACAGGGAATAGCTATGGCTACACCTTC. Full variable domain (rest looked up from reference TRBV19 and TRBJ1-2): DGGITQSPKYLFRKEGQNVTLSCEQNLNHDAMYWYRQDPGQGLRLIYYSQIVNDFQKGDIAEGYSVSREKKESFPLTVTSAQKNPTAFYLCASRGTGNSYGYTFGSGTRLTVV.

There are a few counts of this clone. CDR3 loop: CSASRDTEAFF. CDR3 coding DNA: TGCAGTGCCTCCCGGGACACTGAAGCTTTCTTT. The V and J genes are TRBV20-1 and TRBJ1-1; D not certain. The ends were cut back, 6 bases at V and 3 bases at J, with 8 bases in the middle. This CDR3 has 11 residues. CDR1 and CDR2 from the germline V gene are DFQATT and SNEGSKA (reference sequence).

For the CDR3, the DNA is TGTGCCAGCAGCAGGACAGGGTTCGCAGGGGAGCAGTACTTC. This encodes CASSRTGFAGEQYF. This chain links TRBV3-1 (or the pseudogene TRBV3-2) with TRBJ2-7; TRBD1 aligns across 8 bases. V dropped 5 bases and J dropped 7; count of bases not matched to a gene: 10. The CDR3 contains 14 residues. The germline gives CDR1 LGHDT, CDR2 YNNKEL (reference sequence).

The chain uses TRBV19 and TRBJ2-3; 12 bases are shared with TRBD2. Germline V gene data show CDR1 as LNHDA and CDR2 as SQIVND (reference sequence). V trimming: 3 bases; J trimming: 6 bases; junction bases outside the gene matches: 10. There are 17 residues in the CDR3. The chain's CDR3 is CASSIQASGRAGDTQYF. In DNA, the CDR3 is TGTGCCAGTAGTATTCAGGCTAGCGGGAGGGCCGGCGATACGCAGTATTTT.

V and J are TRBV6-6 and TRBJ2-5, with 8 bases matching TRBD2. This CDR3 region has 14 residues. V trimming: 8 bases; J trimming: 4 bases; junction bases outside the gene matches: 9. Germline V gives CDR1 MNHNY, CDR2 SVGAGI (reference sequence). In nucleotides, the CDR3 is TGTGCCAGCGGGACGGGAGGGCCGTCAGAGACCCAGTACTTC. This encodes CASGTGGPSETQYF.

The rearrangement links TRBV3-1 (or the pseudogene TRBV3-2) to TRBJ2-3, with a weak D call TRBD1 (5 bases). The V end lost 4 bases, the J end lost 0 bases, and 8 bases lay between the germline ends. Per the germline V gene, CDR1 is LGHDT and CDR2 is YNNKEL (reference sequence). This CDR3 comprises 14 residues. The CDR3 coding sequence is TGTGCCAGCAGCCGACAGTCTAGCACAGATACGCAGTATTTT. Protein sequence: CASSRQSSTDTQYF.

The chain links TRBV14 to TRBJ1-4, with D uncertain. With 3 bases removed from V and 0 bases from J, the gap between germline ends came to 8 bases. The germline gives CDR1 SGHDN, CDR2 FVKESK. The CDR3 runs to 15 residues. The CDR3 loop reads CASSHPTATNEKLFF. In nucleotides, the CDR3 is TGTGCCAGCAGCCACCCGACTGCAACTAATGAAAAACTGTTTTTT.

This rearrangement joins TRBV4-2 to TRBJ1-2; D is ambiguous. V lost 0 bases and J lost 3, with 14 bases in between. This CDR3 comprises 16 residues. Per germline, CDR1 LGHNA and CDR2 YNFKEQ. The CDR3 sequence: CASSQDRGGRDYGYTF. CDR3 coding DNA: TGTGCCAGCAGCCAAGATCGGGGAGGACGGGACTATGGCTACACCTTC.

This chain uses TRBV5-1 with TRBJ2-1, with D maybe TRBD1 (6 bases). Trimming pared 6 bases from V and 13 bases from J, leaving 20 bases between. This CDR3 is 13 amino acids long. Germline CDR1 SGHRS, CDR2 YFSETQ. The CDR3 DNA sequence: TGCGCCAGCATCGTATCGGGGACATATTCCCAGTTCTTC. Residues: CASIVSGTYSQFF.